This T cell receptor beta chain was captured by sequencing in a study of early T cells in non-severe SARS-CoV-2 infection. For the study at large: Whole-blood bulk RNA, unsorted, was sequenced, and chains were unpaired. General observations from the study: Clonotype matching in VDJdb favored anti-spike CD8 responses and did not capture private and CD4 specificities.

Germline assignment: CDR1 DFQATT and CDR2 SNEGSKA (reference sequence). The CDR3 sequence is 14 residues long. V lost 2 bases to trimming and J lost 12 bases, with 22 bases between them. TCRdb passed the 5' RACE reads through MiXCR, listing each CDR3 protein once. Seen here are 50,000 to 80,000 distinct CDR3 sequences, 4.9% observed once, and the top ten hold 4.9%. There are a few counts of this clonotype. What it binds is not known. The rearrangement joins TRBV20-1 to TRBJ1-1; no clear D gene. This sequence originates from an adult who was a healthcare worker with PCR-confirmed SARS-CoV-2 infection or an uninfected control (not recorded which). The sequencing input was whole blood. Here the CDR3 DNA reads TGCAGTGCTAGATTTAGGACGCCAACCTCCTCCTCTTTCTTT. Translating gives CSARFRTPTSSSFF.